A single T cell receptor beta chain is shown here with its context. Its antigen is unknown. Every isolated RNA sample was fully reverse transcribed, so sequencing captured expressed TCRB transcripts. TCRdb's table, derived via immunoSEQ multiplex PCR, lists solely in-frame clones and lacks some. The sample has 970,000 or so clones, roughly 15% seen once; the top ten hold around 0.02%. The data derive from a study of beta chain features in type 1 diabetes. Study summary: In all, some 100,000,000 sorted cells from all samples were analyzed.

Trimming cost V 2 bases and J 3 bases, with 17 bases left between them. The length of the CDR3 is 16 residues. Germline V gives CDR1 SGHAT, CDR2 FQNNGV. Overall study results and limits: VDJ junctions in type 1 diabetes patients carried more deletions and fewer insertions.

The chain combines TRBV11-2 with TRBJ2-7; tentatively, D is TRBD1 or TRBD2 (5 bases each). Sequenced input: naive CD4+ T cells from blood. This clonotype originated in a woman between 18 and 29 years old in good health. The CDR3, as DNA: TGTGCCAGCAGCTTAAGCTCGGGGACGCTTCTCTACGAGCAGTACTTC. Its protein product is CASSLSSGTLLYEQYF.